This record covers a single TCR beta chain. The antigen remains undetermined. One entry per CDR3 protein results from TCRdb running MiXCR on the PCR reads. Of approximately 40,000 distinct CDR3 sequences listed, 36% are singletons. The data belong to a study of vaccination and CD4 T cells after COVID-19. Study background: Each person enrolled got two BNT162b2 or mRNA-1273 vaccine doses.

Findings and caveats of the study: Within the convalescent patients, a median about 89% of the SARS-CoV-2-reactive clones were ones that appeared only post-vaccination.

Germline V CDR1 and CDR2: GTSNPN, SVGIG (reference sequence). The CDR3 runs 14 residues. Trimming took off 0 bases at V and 5 bases at J, with 13 bases between the two ends. Time point noted: late sampling 161 to 241 days after vaccination in a few convalescent patients. The TCR comes from a human donor who had recovered from COVID-19. The sample consisted of CD4+ T cells from blood, taken about 7 months after SARS-CoV-2 vaccination. The rearrangement links TRBV30 to TRBJ2-5; the D is unclear. This CDR3 is CAWSVVGFPETQYF. In nucleotides, the CDR3 is TGTGCCTGGAGTGTTGTAGGGTTCCCTGAGACCCAGTACTTC.